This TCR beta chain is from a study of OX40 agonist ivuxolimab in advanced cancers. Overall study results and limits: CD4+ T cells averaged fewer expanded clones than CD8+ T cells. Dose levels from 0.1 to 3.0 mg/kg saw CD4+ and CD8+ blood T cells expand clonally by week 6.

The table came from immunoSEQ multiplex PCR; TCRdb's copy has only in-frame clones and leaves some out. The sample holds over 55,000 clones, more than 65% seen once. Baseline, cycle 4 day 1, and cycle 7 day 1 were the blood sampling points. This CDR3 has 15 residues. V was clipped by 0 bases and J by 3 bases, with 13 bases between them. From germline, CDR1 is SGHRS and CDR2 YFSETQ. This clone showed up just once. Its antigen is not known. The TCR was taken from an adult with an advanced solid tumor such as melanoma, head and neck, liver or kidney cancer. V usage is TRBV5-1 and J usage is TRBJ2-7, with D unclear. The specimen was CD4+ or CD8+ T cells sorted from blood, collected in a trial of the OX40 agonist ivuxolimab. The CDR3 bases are TGCGCCAGCAGCTTGGCAGAGCTGTACGTCTACGAGCAGTACTTC. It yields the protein CASSLAELYVYEQYF. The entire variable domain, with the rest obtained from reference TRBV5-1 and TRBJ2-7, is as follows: KAGVTQTPRYLIKTRGQQVTLSCSPISGHRSVSWYQQTPGQGLQFLFEYFSETQRNKGNFPGRFSGRQFSNSRSEMNVSTLELGDSALYLCASSLAELYVYEQYFGPGTRLTVT.